The 10 T cell receptor beta chains reported below all come from one sample, sequenced in a study of blood T cells in healthy people across ages. Alongside a J-beta primer mix, a sample-barcoded 5' primer served in a second PCR lasting roughly 6 to 11 cycles. TCRdb itself ran the 5' RACE reads through MiXCR, one entry per CDR3 protein. In the table there are more than 1,400,000 distinct CDR3 sequences, around two fifths of which are singletons. The sequenced material came from blood. These TCRs come from a woman aged 18-29 years in good health.

The chain combines TRBV4-1 with TRBJ2-1; D remains unclear. V was clipped by 0 bases and J by 5 bases, with 5 bases between them. This CDR3 spans 13 amino acids. The germline V gene encodes CDR1 MGHRA and CDR2 YSYEKL. The CDR3 region has the DNA TGCGCCAGCAGCCAAGAAAGCGACAATGAGCAGTTCTTC. Translation gives CASSQESDNEQFF.

This clonotype turned up a few times. The rearrangement links TRBV18 to TRBJ1-1; the match to TRBD1 covers 10 bases. CDR1 and CDR2 (germline): KGHSH, LQKENI. The J segment lost 0 bases and the V segment lost 3 bases, leaving 1 base of the junction unmatched. CDR3 length: 15 amino acids. The chain's CDR3 is CASSPGTGVNTEAFF. The CDR3 DNA follows: TGTGCCAGCTCACCCGGGACAGGGGTGAACACTGAAGCTTTCTTT.

The chain links TRBV3-1 to TRBJ1-2; D gene unclear. With 2 bases removed from V and 3 bases from J, the gap between germline ends came to 4 bases. The germline gives CDR1 LGHDT, CDR2 YNNKEL (reference sequence). This CDR3 has 12 amino acids. The CDR3 loop reads CASSQYDYGYTF. The CDR3 DNA reads as TGTGCCAGCAGCCAATACGACTATGGCTACACCTTC.

The gene calls are TRBV2 and TRBJ2-1, with 10 bases fitting TRBD2. The germline V gene has CDR1 SNHLY and CDR2 FYNNEI. This CDR3 contains 15 residues. J gave up 6 bases and V 5 bases, and 7 bases lay outside the gene matches. CDR3 loop: CASSSLAGVSNEQFF. The DNA of the CDR3 is TGTGCCAGCAGTAGCCTAGCGGGGGTCTCCAATGAGCAGTTCTTC.

The V call is TRBV13, the J call TRBJ2-1; TRBD2 might be the D (5 bases). This CDR3 has 14 amino acids. CDR1 is PRHDT, CDR2 FYEKMQ, per germline (reference sequence). V was shortened by 7 bases and J by 4 bases, with 14 bases between the two germline ends. As DNA, the CDR3 is TGTGCCAGCACGGGGTCACTGGGGTACAATGAGCAGTTCTTC. It translates to CASTGSLGYNEQFF.

In nucleotides, the CDR3 is TGTGCCAGCAGAAAACTAGGACAGGGGTATCAGCCCCAGCATTTT. Translating gives CASRKLGQGYQPQHF. This chain uses TRBV12-3 or TRBV12-4 with TRBJ1-5, with 9 bases identical to TRBD1. V shed 6 bases and J 5 bases; nucleotides not matched to a gene: 8. The CDR3 is made up of 15 amino acids.

This clonotype has just a few counts. This chain connects TRBV21-1 to TRBJ1-1; TRBD1 is the table's D call, not checked against the DNA. TRBV21-1 is an annotated pseudogene. This CDR3 is 19 amino acids long. CDR3 nucleotide sequence: TGTGCCAGCAGCAAATGTTTTCCAGGGGCTCCGACGAAGAACACTGAAGCTTTCTTT. This codes for CASSKCFPGAPTKNTEAFF.

In this sample, this clonotype turned up many times. This chain connects TRBV3-1 to TRBJ2-7, with 12 bases aligning to TRBD2. This CDR3 region has 15 residues. The ends lost 4 bases at V and 4 bases at J; junction bases unmatched: 5. CDR1 and CDR2 (germline): LGHDT, YNNKEL (reference sequence). This CDR3 reads CASSPRTSGVYEQYF. The CDR3 DNA reads TGTGCCAGCAGCCCAAGGACTAGCGGGGTGTACGAGCAGTACTTC.

This chain joins TRBV21-1 and TRBJ1-1; the table's D call TRBD1 went unverified against the DNA. TRBV21-1 is tagged as a pseudogene. The CDR3 is 15 amino acids. In DNA, the CDR3 is TGTGCCAGCAGCAGGGGGACAGGGGATGACCCCCCAGCTTTCTTT. This translates into CASSRGTGDDPPAFF.

CDR3 protein: CASRGTGGSEAFF. The CDR3 DNA reads as TGTGCCAGCAGAGGGACAGGGGGGTCTGAAGCTTTCTTT. This sequence joins TRBV14 and TRBJ1-1, with 11 positions matching TRBD1. The CDR3 spans 13 residues. Germline loops: CDR1 SGHDN, CDR2 FVKESK. Trimming removed 6 bases from V and 6 bases from J; junction bases left unmatched: 3. The full variable domain, with the rest looked up from reference TRBV14 and TRBJ1-1, is EAGVTQFPSHSVIEKGQTVTLRCDPISGHDNLYWYRRVMGKEIKFLLHFVKESKQDESGMPNNRFLAERTGGTYSTLKVQPAELEDSGVYFCASRGTGGSEAFFGQGTRLTVV.